This TCR beta chain was retrieved from a study of cytomegalovirus exposure and HLA in healthy donors. A multiplex PCR was run with 60 Vbeta primers and 13 Jbeta primers. The protocol was immunoSEQ multiplex PCR, while the TCRdb copy is restricted to in-frame clones and leaves out a portion. Found here are fewer than 110,000 clones, around 85% of them singletons; the top ten hold approximately 4%. Whereas donors were nominally healthy upon sampling, unrecorded immune exposures were probable. Overall study results and limits: Among the sequence variants, a highly shared cluster was likely an artifact of sequencing. The classifier reportedly diagnosed cytomegalovirus status with high specificity and sensitivity.

Turning to this clone: Its antigen is unknown.

The CDR3 is made up of 15 amino acids. The germline V gene has CDR1 SGDLS and CDR2 YYNGEE. Trimming took off 3 bases at V and 2 bases at J, with 14 bases between the two ends. This sequence originates from a man aged 25 to 45 in good health and CMV-seronegative. This sequence joins TRBV9 and TRBJ1-2, with D maybe TRBD1 (5 bases). The material sequenced was PBMCs. The CDR3 DNA reads TGTGCCAGCAGCGCGGGGGACCGACCCAACTATGGCTACACCTTC. It yields the protein CASSAGDRPNYGYTF.